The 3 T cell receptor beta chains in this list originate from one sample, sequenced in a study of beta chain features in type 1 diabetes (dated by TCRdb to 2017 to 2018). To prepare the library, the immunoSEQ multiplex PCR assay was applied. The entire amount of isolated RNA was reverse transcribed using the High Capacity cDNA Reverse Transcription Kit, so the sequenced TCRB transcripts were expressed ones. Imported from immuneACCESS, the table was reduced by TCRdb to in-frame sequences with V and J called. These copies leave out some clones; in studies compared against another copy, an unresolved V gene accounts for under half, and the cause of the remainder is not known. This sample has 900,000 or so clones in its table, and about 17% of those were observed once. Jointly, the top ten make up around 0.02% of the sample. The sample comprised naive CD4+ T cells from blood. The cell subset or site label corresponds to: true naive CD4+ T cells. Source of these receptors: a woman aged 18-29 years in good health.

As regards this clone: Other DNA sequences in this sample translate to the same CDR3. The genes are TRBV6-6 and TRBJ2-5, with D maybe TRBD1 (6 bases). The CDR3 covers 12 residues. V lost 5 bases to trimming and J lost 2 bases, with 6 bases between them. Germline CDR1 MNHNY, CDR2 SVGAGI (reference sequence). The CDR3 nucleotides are TGTGCCAGCAGTCAGGGGCAAGAGACCCAGTACTTC. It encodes CASSQGQETQYF.

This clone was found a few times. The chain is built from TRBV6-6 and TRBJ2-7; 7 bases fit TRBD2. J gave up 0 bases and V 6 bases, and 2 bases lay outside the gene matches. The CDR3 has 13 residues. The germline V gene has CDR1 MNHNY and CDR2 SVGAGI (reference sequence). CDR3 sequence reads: CASRGGDSYEQYF. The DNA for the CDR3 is TGTGCCAGCAGGGGGGGGGACTCCTACGAGCAGTACTTC.

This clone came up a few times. For the CDR3, the DNA is TGTGCCAGCAGCACCCAGGGACAGCGGATTGCAGATACGCAGTATTTT. Translation gives CASSTQGQRIADTQYF. V gene TRBV11-2 combines with J gene TRBJ2-3, with 7 positions matching TRBD1. This CDR3 contains 16 residues. Germline-derived CDR1 and CDR2 are SGHAT and FQNNGV. The V and J ends lost 5 bases and 4 bases, in that order; junction bases with no gene match: 12.